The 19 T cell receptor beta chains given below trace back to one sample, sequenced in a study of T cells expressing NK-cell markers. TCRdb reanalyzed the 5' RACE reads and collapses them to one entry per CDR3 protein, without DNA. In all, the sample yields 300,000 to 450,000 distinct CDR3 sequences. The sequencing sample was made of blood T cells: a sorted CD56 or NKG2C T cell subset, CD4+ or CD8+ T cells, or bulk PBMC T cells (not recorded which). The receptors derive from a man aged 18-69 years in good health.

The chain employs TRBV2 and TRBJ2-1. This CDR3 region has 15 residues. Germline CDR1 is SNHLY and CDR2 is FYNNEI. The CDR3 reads CASSSLEPPYNEQFF. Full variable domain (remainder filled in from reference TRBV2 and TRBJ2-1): EPEVTQTPSHQVTQMGQEVILRCVPISNHLYFYWYRQILGQKVEFLVSFYNNEISEKSEIFDDQFSVERPDGSNFTLKIRSTKLEDSAMYFCASSSLEPPYNEQFFGPGTRLTVL.

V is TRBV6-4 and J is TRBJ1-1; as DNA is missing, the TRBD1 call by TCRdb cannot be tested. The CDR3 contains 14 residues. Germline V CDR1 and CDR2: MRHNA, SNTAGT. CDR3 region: CASSDRGRNTEAFF.

The CDR3 loop reads CASSLSLASSGANVLTF. The genes are TRBV5-5 and TRBJ2-6; TCRdb calls TRBD2, which cannot be checked without DNA. Germline assignment: CDR1 SGHKS and CDR2 YYEKEE (reference sequence). The CDR3 contains 17 residues. The full variable domain, its missing parts supplied by reference TRBV5-5 and TRBJ2-6, is DAGVTQSPTHLIKTRGQQVTLRCSPISGHKSVSWYQQVLGQGPQFIFQYYEKEERGRGNFPDRFSARQFPNYSSELNVNALLLGDSALYLCASSLSLASSGANVLTFGAGSRLTVL.

CDR3 sequence: CASRLSGTLYGYTF. J is TRBJ1-2 and V is TRBV25-1; TCRdb proposes TRBD1, but this gene call is untestable without DNA. The CDR3 loop spans 14 amino acids. Germline loops: CDR1 MGHDK, CDR2 SYGVNS.

The CDR3 here is CASSFRQGSNTEAFF. This rearrangement joins TRBV7-8 to TRBJ1-1; TCRdb picks TRBD1, but there is no DNA to check that call. There are 15 residues in the CDR3. Germline V lookup: CDR1 SGHVS, CDR2 FQNEAQ.

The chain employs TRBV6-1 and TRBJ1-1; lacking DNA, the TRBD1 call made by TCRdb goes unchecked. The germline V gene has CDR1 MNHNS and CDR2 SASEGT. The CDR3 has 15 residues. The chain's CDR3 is CASRGDRGGNTEAFF.

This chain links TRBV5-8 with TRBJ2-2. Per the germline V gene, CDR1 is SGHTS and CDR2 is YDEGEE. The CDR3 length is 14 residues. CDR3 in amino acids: CASSSEVRTGELFF.

This CDR3 is CASTFNTEAFF. The V gene is TRBV28, the J gene TRBJ1-1. Germline V gives CDR1 MDHEN, CDR2 SYDVKM. The CDR3 runs to 11 residues.

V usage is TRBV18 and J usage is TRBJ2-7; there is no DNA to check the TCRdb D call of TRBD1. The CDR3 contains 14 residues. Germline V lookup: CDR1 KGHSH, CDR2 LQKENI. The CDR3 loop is CASSLAGDFGEQYF.

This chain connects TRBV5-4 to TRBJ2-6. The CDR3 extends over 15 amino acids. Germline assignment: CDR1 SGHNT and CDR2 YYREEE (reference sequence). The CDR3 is CASSFADSGANVLTF.

CDR3 residues: CASRAGTNEQYF. The V call is TRBV5-1, the J call TRBJ2-7; TCRdb lists TRBD2, though no DNA is available to test this call. CDR1 and CDR2 from the germline V gene are SGHRS and YFSETQ. The CDR3 runs to 12 residues.

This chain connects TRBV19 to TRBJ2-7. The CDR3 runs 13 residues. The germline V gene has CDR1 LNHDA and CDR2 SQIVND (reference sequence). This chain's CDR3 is CASSIARNYEQYF.

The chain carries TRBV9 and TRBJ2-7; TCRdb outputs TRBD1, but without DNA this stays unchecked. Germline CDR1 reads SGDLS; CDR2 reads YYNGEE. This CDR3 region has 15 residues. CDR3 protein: CASSAGGGGSYEQYF.

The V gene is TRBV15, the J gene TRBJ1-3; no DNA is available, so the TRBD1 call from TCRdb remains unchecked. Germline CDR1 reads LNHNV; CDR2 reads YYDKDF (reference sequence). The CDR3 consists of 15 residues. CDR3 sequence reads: CATSRQGFGGNTIYF.

CDR3 residues: CASSLRSSDTQYF. The chain uses TRBV11-2 and TRBJ2-3. Germline CDR1 is SGHAT and CDR2 is FQNNGV. The CDR3 runs 13 residues.

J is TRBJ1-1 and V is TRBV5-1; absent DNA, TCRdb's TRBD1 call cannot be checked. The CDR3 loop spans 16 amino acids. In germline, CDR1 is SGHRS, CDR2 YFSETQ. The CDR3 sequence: CASSRPGTGAGTEAFF.

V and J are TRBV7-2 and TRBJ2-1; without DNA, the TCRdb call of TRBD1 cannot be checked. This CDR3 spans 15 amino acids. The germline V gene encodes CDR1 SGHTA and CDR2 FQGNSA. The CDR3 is CASSQDYRVRNEQFF.

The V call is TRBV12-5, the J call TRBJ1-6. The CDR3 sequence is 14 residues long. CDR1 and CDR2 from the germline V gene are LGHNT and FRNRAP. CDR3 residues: CASMFRAPYSPLHF. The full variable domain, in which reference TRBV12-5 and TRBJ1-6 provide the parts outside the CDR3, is DARVTQTPRHKVTEMGQEVTMRCQPILGHNTVFWYRQTMMQGLELLAYFRNRAPLDDSGMPKDRFSAEMPDATLATLKIQPSEPRDSAVYFCASMFRAPYSPLHFGNGTRLTVT.

The CDR3: CASSPRGGGVLTDTQYF. V is TRBV4-1 and J is TRBJ2-3; TCRdb picks TRBD1, but there is no DNA to check that call. CDR1 is MGHRA, CDR2 YSYEKL, per germline. The CDR3 contains 17 residues.